What follows are 10 T cell receptor beta chains derived from one specimen sequenced in a study of cytomegalovirus exposure and HLA in healthy donors. The PCR had 60 Vbeta and 13 Jbeta primers. Sequenced by immunoSEQ multiplex PCR; TCRdb stores in-frame clones only, minus some. The table lists 45,000 to 65,000 clones, roughly 80% of them singletons. Material for sequencing was PBMCs. Every receptor here comes from a woman aged 40 to 49 in good health and CMV-seropositive.

The chain joins TRBV6-5 to TRBJ2-3; 10 bases match TRBD2. The CDR3 is made up of 15 amino acids. Looked up from germline, CDR1 is MNHEY and CDR2 is SVGAGI. After removal of 6 bases from V and 1 base from J, the junction contained 4 bases not matched to a gene. CDR3 loop: CASSHTSGGTDTQYF. CDR3 coding DNA: TGTGCCAGCAGCCACACTAGCGGGGGCACAGATACGCAGTATTTT.

In this sample, this clone turned up a few times. This chain connects TRBV11-3 to TRBJ1-1; no reliable D call. V lost 3 bases and J 5 bases, leaving 10 bases between the germline ends. This CDR3 is 13 amino acids long. Germline CDR1 and CDR2: SGHNT and YENEEA. CDR3 DNA: TGTGCCAGCAGCTTTAATCCGGGGACTGAAGCTTTCTTT. The encoded protein is CASSFNPGTEAFF.

This clone occurred a few times. V usage is TRBV28 and J usage is TRBJ2-7; tentative D call: TRBD2 (6 bases). Per germline, CDR1 MDHEN and CDR2 SYDVKM. V was pared by 9 bases and J by 0 bases, with 21 bases between. The CDR3 consists of 16 residues. The CDR3 nucleotides are TGTGCCAGTTCAAGGTGGGGGGTGTTGAGCTCCTACGAGCAGTACTTC. Translation gives CASSRWGVLSSYEQYF.

V gene TRBV7-2 combines with J gene TRBJ1-2, with no clear D. Germline V lookup: CDR1 SGHTA, CDR2 FQGNSA. With 5 bases removed from V and 10 bases from J, the gap between germline ends came to 14 bases. This CDR3 has 12 residues. CDR3 sequence: CASSPWETNYTF. For the CDR3, the DNA is TGTGCCAGCAGCCCCTGGGAGACGAACTACACCTTC.

This chain links TRBV11-2 with TRBJ2-7, with TRBD1 matching 9 bases. V was pared by 3 bases and J by 4 bases, with 10 bases of the junction left unmatched. The CDR3 sequence is 16 residues long. Germline CDR1 SGHAT, CDR2 FQNNGV. DNA of the CDR3: TGTGCCAGCAGCTTCGACCGGACAGGGGCTTGGTACGAGCAGTACTTC. As protein: CASSFDRTGAWYEQYF.

V and J are TRBV15 and TRBJ1-1; the match to TRBD1 covers 9 bases. The germline V gene has CDR1 LNHNV and CDR2 YYDKDF (reference sequence). This CDR3 is built from 15 residues. V shed 0 bases, J shed 7 bases, and the junction held 6 bases outside the gene matches. CDR3: CATSRDLQGASEAFF. The CDR3 DNA reads as TGTGCCACCAGCAGAGATCTACAGGGGGCGAGTGAAGCTTTCTTT.

The V and J genes are TRBV5-1 and TRBJ2-1, with 8 positions matching TRBD1. The CDR3 runs 15 residues. V trimming: 4 bases; J trimming: 5 bases; junction bases outside the gene matches: 8. Germline V lookup: CDR1 SGHRS, CDR2 YFSETQ. The CDR3 region is CASSRDSTGDNEQFF. CDR3 nucleotide sequence: TGCGCCAGCAGCCGAGACTCGACAGGGGACAATGAGCAGTTCTTC.

V gene TRBV5-1 combines with J gene TRBJ2-7, with 10 bases aligning to TRBD1. CDR1 is SGHRS, CDR2 YFSETQ, per germline. Unmatched junction bases numbered 5, after V lost 3 bases and J lost 2 bases. There are 15 residues in the CDR3. The DNA for the CDR3 is TGCGCCAGCAGCTCTTACGGGACAGGGGCCTACGAGCAGTACTTC. As protein: CASSSYGTGAYEQYF.

CDR3 sequence reads: CASSEASGGSYEQYF. The CDR3 region has the DNA TGTGCCAGCAGTGAAGCTAGCGGGGGGTCCTACGAGCAGTACTTC. The chain carries TRBV6-1 and TRBJ2-7, with TRBD2 matching over 10 bases. Germline V lookup: CDR1 MNHNS, CDR2 SASEGT. This CDR3 spans 15 amino acids. The J segment lost 1 base and the V segment lost 0 bases, leaving 0 bases of the junction unmatched.

This chain connects TRBV7-3 to TRBJ2-1; 9 bases line up with TRBD1. J gave up 7 bases and V 7 bases, and 8 bases lay outside the gene matches. The CDR3 covers 14 residues. The germline V gene has CDR1 SGHTA and CDR2 FQGTGA. The CDR3 bases are TGTGCCAGCACCTTGGGGACAGGGTCGAATGAGCAGTTCTTC. It yields the protein CASTLGTGSNEQFF.